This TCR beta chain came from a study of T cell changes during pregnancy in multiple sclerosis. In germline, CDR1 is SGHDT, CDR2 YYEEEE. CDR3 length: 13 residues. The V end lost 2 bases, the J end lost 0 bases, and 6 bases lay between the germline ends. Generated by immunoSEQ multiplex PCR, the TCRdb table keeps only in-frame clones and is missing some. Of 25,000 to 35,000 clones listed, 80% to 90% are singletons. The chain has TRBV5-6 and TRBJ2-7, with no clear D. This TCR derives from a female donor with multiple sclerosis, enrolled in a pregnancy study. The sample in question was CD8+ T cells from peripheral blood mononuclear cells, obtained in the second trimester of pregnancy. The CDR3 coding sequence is TGTGCCAGCAGCTTTCTGAGCTCCTACGAGCAGTACTTC. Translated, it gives CASSFLSSYEQYF.